One T cell receptor (beta chain) is described in this entry. This specimen comes from a study of T cells in Graves' hyperthyroidism and ophthalmopathy. The CDR3 is made up of 13 amino acids. Each 10 ml fresh peripheral blood draw supplied the PBMCs. RNA transcripts yielded amplified TCR beta CDR3 regions. TCR CDR3 underwent first-round RT-PCR with the HTBI primer set. TCRdb used MiXCR to reprocess the multiplex PCR reads, holding one entry per CDR3 protein. The table shows about 560,000 distinct CDR3 sequences, with roughly a sixth occurring only once. Sequencing input: blood. This sequence joins TRBV3-2 and TRBJ1-6; the table's D call TRBD1 went unverified against the DNA. TRBV3-2 is a recognized pseudogene. The receptor's source is a woman in her late teens or twenties with Graves' hyperthyroidism. The CDR3 DNA is TGTGCCAGCAGCCCCATTCGAGGGGGGCCTCTCCACTTT. Its translation: CASSPIRGGPLHF.